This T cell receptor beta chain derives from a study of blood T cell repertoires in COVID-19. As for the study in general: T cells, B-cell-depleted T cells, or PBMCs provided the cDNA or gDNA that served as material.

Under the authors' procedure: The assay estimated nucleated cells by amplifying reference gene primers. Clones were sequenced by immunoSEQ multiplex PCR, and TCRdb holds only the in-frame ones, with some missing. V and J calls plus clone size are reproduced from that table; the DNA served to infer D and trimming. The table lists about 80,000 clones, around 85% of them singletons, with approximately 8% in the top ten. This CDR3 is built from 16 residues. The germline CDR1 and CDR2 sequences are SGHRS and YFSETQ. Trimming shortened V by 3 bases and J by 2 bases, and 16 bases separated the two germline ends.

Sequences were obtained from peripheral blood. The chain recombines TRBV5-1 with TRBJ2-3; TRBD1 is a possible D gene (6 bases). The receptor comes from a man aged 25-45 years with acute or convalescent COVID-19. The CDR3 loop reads CASSSGDRSPTDTQYF. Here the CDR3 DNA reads TGCGCCAGCAGCTCGGGCGACAGGAGCCCCACAGATACGCAGTATTTT.